Below are 30 T cell receptor beta chains sequenced from a single sample in a study of blood T cells in healthy people across ages. A J-beta primer mix and a sample-barcoded 5' primer were used in a second PCR of about 6 to 12 cycles. From the 5' RACE reads, TCRdb called clonotypes with MiXCR, one entry per CDR3 protein. The sample has 800,000 to 950,000 distinct CDR3 sequences, approximately 32% seen once; the top ten hold around 9.6%. This same sample was also part of a study on T cells of mothers and their children.

The specimen sequenced was blood. The receptors come from a woman in her 40s in good health.

The chain recombines TRBV7-6 with TRBJ2-5; TRBD1 might be the D (6 bases). Trimming removed 5 bases from V and 4 bases from J, with 17 bases in between. Germline CDR1 reads SGHVS; CDR2 reads FNYEAQ. CDR3 length: 15 residues. This CDR3 is CASSPTPTGRETQYF. The DNA for the CDR3 is TGTGCCAGCAGCCCCACCCCGACAGGAAGAGAGACCCAGTACTTC.

This chain joins TRBV3-1 and TRBJ2-5; TRBD2 matches at 10 bases. The V segment lost 5 bases and the J segment 5 bases; nucleotides outside the gene matches: 11. The CDR3 sequence is 16 residues long. Germline V lookup: CDR1 LGHDT, CDR2 YNNKEL (reference sequence). Here the CDR3 reads CASSAIAGGRGETQYF. The CDR3 DNA reads TGTGCCAGCAGCGCGATAGCGGGGGGCCGGGGGGAGACCCAGTACTTC.

There are many counts of this clonotype. The CDR3 protein is CASSLRLGGRSSYEQYF. Written as DNA, the CDR3 is TGTGCCAGCAGCTTACGACTAGGGGGCCGGAGCTCCTACGAGCAGTACTTC. The chain employs TRBV7-8 and TRBJ2-7, with D perhaps TRBD1 (7 bases). The CDR3 spans 17 residues. CDR1 and CDR2 (germline): SGHVS, FQNEAQ. V lost 2 bases to trimming and J lost 0 bases, with 17 bases between them. The variable domain in full, completed from reference TRBV7-8 and TRBJ2-7, reads GAGVSQSPRYKVAKRGQDVALRCDPISGHVSLFWYQQALGQGPEFLTYFQNEAQLDKSGLPSDRFFAERPEGSVSTLKIQRTQQEDSAVYLCASSLRLGGRSSYEQYFGPGTRLTVT.

The V gene is TRBV5-5, the J gene TRBJ2-7; D is unresolved. Germline CDR1 SGHKS, CDR2 YYEKEE (reference sequence). The ends were cut back, 4 bases at V and 7 bases at J, with 12 bases in the middle. This CDR3 comprises 12 residues. CDR3 residues: CASSVGRYEQYF. The CDR3 DNA is TGTGCCAGCAGCGTTGGACGTTATGAGCAGTACTTC.

There are a few counts of this clonotype. This sequence joins TRBV20-1 and TRBJ2-7; D might be TRBD2 (5 bases). CDR3 length: 16 amino acids. V shed 2 bases and J shed 0 bases, with 17 bases lying between them. Germline assignment: CDR1 DFQATT and CDR2 SNEGSKA (reference sequence). CDR3 amino acids: CSARPTRRRSSYEQYF. The CDR3 DNA reads as TGCAGTGCTAGACCTACGAGGCGGAGGAGCTCCTACGAGCAGTACTTC.

The V call is TRBV6-5, the J call TRBJ2-5; 7 nucleotides agree with TRBD2. This CDR3 is 14 amino acids long. Germline CDR1 reads MNHEY; CDR2 reads SVGAGI. Germline trimming cut 5 bases from V and 11 bases from J; bases unmatched to any gene: 14. The CDR3, as DNA: TGTGCCAGCAGTACGGGACTATCCGGGGGTGAGCAGTACTTC. Encoded protein: CASSTGLSGGEQYF.

There are a few counts of this clonotype. This chain uses TRBV7-2 with TRBJ1-2; no firm D call. Germline V gene sequence: CDR1 SGHTA, CDR2 FQGNSA. V was shortened by 2 bases and J by 3 bases, with 7 bases between the two germline ends. CDR3 length: 13 amino acids. CDR3 sequence reads: CASSLHPYYGYTF. In DNA form, the CDR3 reads TGTGCCAGCAGCTTACACCCGTACTATGGCTACACCTTC.

About this clonotype: Possible read error: a much larger clone is one base away. The chain carries TRBV27 and TRBJ2-7, with D tentatively TRBD1 (6 bases). CDR3 length equals 14 residues. The V end lost 6 bases, the J end lost 1 base, and 13 bases lay between the germline ends. CDR1 and CDR2 (germline): MNHEY, SMNVEV (reference sequence). DNA of the CDR3: TGTGCCAGCAGGTTAAGCAGGGGATCCTACGAGCAGTACTTC. This translates into CASRLSRGSYEQYF.

The CDR3: CASSRRPGNTEAFF. CDR3 nucleotides: TGTGCCAGCAGCCGGCGACCAGGGAACACTGAAGCTTTCTTT. The rearrangement links TRBV14 to TRBJ1-1; unclear D gene. Germline CDR1 is SGHDN and CDR2 is FVKESK. Trimming left V 4 bases short and J 1 base short, with 10 bases between. The length of the CDR3 is 14 residues.

This clonotype was picked up many times. J is TRBJ1-2 and V is TRBV12-3 or TRBV12-4, with D unclear. V lost 9 bases to trimming and J lost 3 bases, with 14 bases between them. The CDR3 has 13 residues. The CDR3 nucleotides read TGTGCCAGTGGGCCGGGCAGCTACTATGGCTACACCTTC. Its translation is CASGPGSYYGYTF.

The chain uses TRBV3-1 and TRBJ1-5; 7 positions match TRBD1. Germline CDR1 reads LGHDT; CDR2 reads YNNKEL (reference sequence). This CDR3 comprises 15 residues. V gave up 4 bases and J gave up 7 bases; unmatched junction bases: 10. Here the CDR3 reads CASSPMGTVPQPQHF. CDR3 coding DNA: TGTGCCAGCAGCCCGATGGGGACAGTTCCCCAGCCCCAGCATTTT.

This clonotype was detected only a few times. The genes are TRBV29-1 and TRBJ2-3; D is ambiguous. Germline V CDR1 and CDR2: SQVTM, ANQGSEA. The V end was cut by 2 bases, the J end by 2 bases, with 11 bases between. This CDR3 contains 14 residues. The CDR3 loop reads CSVERQRYTDTQYF. The DNA for the CDR3 is TGCAGCGTTGAAAGGCAGCGATACACAGATACGCAGTATTTT.

This clonotype was recorded at least ten times. The gene calls are TRBV7-2 and TRBJ1-4; D uncertain. With 2 bases removed from V and 8 bases from J, the gap between germline ends came to 12 bases. This CDR3 comprises 14 residues. The germline CDR1 and CDR2 sequences are SGHTA and FQGNSA. The CDR3 DNA follows: TGTGCCAGCAGCTTACCGGCAGGAGGGGAAAAACTGTTTTTT. It encodes CASSLPAGGEKLFF.

For this clonotype: The germline gene is not matched at one end of the junction; a read error may be the cause. V usage is TRBV28 and J usage is TRBJ1-2; 9 bases map to TRBD1. Germline V gene data show CDR1 as MDHEN and CDR2 as SYDVKM. CDR3 length equals 17 residues. The CDR3 DNA is TGTGCCAGCAGTTTACCCCTGGGACAGGGAACGGGGTATGGCCACACCTTC. As protein: CASSLPLGQGTGYGHTF.

This clonotype was seen a few times. The chain employs TRBV2 and TRBJ2-4, with D possibly matching TRBD2 (5 bases). CDR1 and CDR2 (germline): SNHLY, FYNNEI. This CDR3 spans 13 amino acids. The CDR3 protein is CTIYSSGENIQYF. DNA for the CDR3: TGTACCATATATAGCAGCGGAGAAAACATTCAGTACTTC.

This clonotype was detected ten times or more. This rearrangement joins TRBV20-1 to TRBJ1-6; D might be TRBD1 (5 bases). CDR1 is DFQATT, CDR2 SNEGSKA, per germline (reference sequence). The CDR3 consists of 14 residues. Trimming stripped 3 bases from V and 10 bases from J, with 16 bases between. The CDR3 sequence: CSASGAGVRSPLHF. The CDR3 region has the DNA TGCAGTGCTAGTGGGGCCGGGGTCAGATCACCCCTCCACTTT.

This clonotype was seen more than once but under ten times. Here the CDR3 DNA reads TGCGCCAGCAGCAGACCCCGGACTAGCGGGGGCACAGATACGCAGTATTTT. Translating it yields CASSRPRTSGGTDTQYF. This chain uses TRBV5-1 with TRBJ2-3, with TRBD2 matching 12 bases. Germline assignment: CDR1 SGHRS and CDR2 YFSETQ. The ends lost 4 bases at V and 1 base at J; junction bases unmatched: 7. The CDR3 totals 17 residues. Full variable domain (missing parts from reference TRBV5-1 and TRBJ2-3): KAGVTQTPRYLIKTRGQQVTLSCSPISGHRSVSWYQQTPGQGLQFLFEYFSETQRNKGNFPGRFSGRQFSNSRSEMNVSTLELGDSALYLCASSRPRTSGGTDTQYFGPGTRLTVL.

The chain links TRBV29-1 to TRBJ2-1, with D perhaps TRBD1 or TRBD2 (5 bases each). Trimming took 5 bases from V and 13 from J, leaving 21 bases between them. The CDR3 is 13 amino acids. Germline CDR1 and CDR2: SQVTM and ANQGSEA. CDR3 DNA: TGCAGCGTTCTAGGCAGGTTGGGGGAGACCCAGTTCTTC. Protein sequence: CSVLGRLGETQFF.

This chain connects TRBV2 to TRBJ2-1; 9 bases align to TRBD1. With 7 bases clipped from V and 6 bases from J, the junction kept 13 bases outside the gene matches. The CDR3 has 16 amino acids. Germline CDR1 reads SNHLY; CDR2 reads FYNNEI. The CDR3 nucleotides read TGTGCCAGCACGAATTACAGGGGGCTCAAGCCCAATGAGCAGTTCTTC. The encoded protein is CASTNYRGLKPNEQFF.

This clonotype has just a few counts. The V and J genes are TRBV20-1 and TRBJ1-1; D is ambiguous. Trimming removed 1 base from V and 4 bases from J, with 13 bases in between. Per the germline V gene, CDR1 is DFQATT and CDR2 is SNEGSKA (reference sequence). There are 14 residues in the CDR3. The CDR3 nucleotides are TGCAGTGCTAGAGTTTTTAGCGGACCCACTGAAGCTTTCTTT. It codes for CSARVFSGPTEAFF.

This clonotype was recorded a few times. The chain combines TRBV2 with TRBJ1-2; TRBD1 might be the D (5 bases). Germline values: CDR1 SNHLY, CDR2 FYNNEI. The germline V and J ends were trimmed by 8 bases and 2 bases, with 15 bases remaining between them. CDR3 size: 14 residues. The DNA of the CDR3 is TGTGCCAGCCAAGGAGGGGAGGCGAACTATGGCTACACCTTC. This translates into CASQGGEANYGYTF.

As regards this clonotype: A much larger clone lies one base from this, so it may be a read error. The chain is built from TRBV30 and TRBJ1-2; a possible D gene is TRBD1 (6 bases). The V gene's germline CDR1 is GTSNPN and CDR2 SVGIG (reference sequence). This CDR3 is 15 amino acids long. Here the CDR3 reads CAWTWRGAATDGHTF. The DNA for the CDR3 is TGTGCCTGGACGTGGAGGGGGGCTGCGACGGATGGCCACACCTTC.

A note on this clonotype: A much larger clone sits a single nucleotide away, making a read error possible. The chain uses TRBV4-1 and TRBJ2-7; D gene unclear. Germline lookup yields CDR1 MGHRA and CDR2 YSYEKL. This CDR3 comprises 16 residues. The DNA for the CDR3 is TGCGCCAGCTGCCAAGATAGTTCGGCCAGATCCTACGAGCAGTACTTC. Its protein product is CASCQDSSARSYEQYF.

The table lists this clonotype with many counts. The chain carries TRBV7-2 and TRBJ2-1, with D uncertain. The germline CDR1 and CDR2 sequences are SGHTA and FQGNSA. The CDR3 is 13 amino acids. Deletions cut 2 bases from V and 9 bases from J, with 11 bases between. In DNA form, the CDR3 reads TGTGCCAGCAGCTTACAGGACCCCGGTGAGCAGTTCTTC. Its translation: CASSLQDPGEQFF.

In regard to this clonotype: A read error is possible here, since a much larger clone lies one base away. The chain couples TRBV20-1 to TRBJ1-2; 7 positions match TRBD1. The V segment lost 7 bases and the J segment 2 bases; nucleotides outside the gene matches: 19. Germline values: CDR1 DFQATT, CDR2 SNEGSKA (reference sequence). This CDR3 is built from 17 residues. CDR3 sequence (DNA): TGCAGTGAGGGGGCCCTAGATCCGTGCGGAGGGAACTATGGCTACACCTTC. Its protein product is CSEGALDPCGGNYGYTF.

This clonotype was detected only a few times. The chain uses TRBV5-1 and TRBJ2-3, with 7 bases identical to TRBD1. The germline V gene has CDR1 SGHRS and CDR2 YFSETQ. V lost 4 bases, J lost 2 bases, and 4 bases stayed unmatched. This CDR3 comprises 14 residues. Written as DNA, the CDR3 is TGCGCCAGCAGCGTCGGGACAGCCACAGATACGCAGTATTTT. Translating it yields CASSVGTATDTQYF.

This clonotype was detected many times. The chain joins TRBV7-2 to TRBJ2-5; D may be TRBD2 (6 bases). The CDR3 spans 15 residues. V was cut by 1 base and J by 5 bases, with 14 bases left in between. CDR1 and CDR2 from the germline V gene are SGHTA and FQGNSA. CDR3 nucleotide sequence: TGTGCCAGCAGCTTAGTGACGGGGGTCGGGGAGACCCAGTACTTC. It is translated as CASSLVTGVGETQYF.

This clonotype was seen many times. This chain links TRBV7-2 with TRBJ2-3, with TRBD1 as a possible D gene (5 bases). This CDR3 is 16 amino acids long. The germline CDR1 and CDR2 sequences are SGHTA and FQGNSA. Trimming pared 5 bases from V and 1 base from J, leaving 16 bases between. The CDR3, as DNA: TGTGCCAGCAGCCCGCAAGGGGCGGTGGGCACAGATACGCAGTATTTT. It encodes CASSPQGAVGTDTQYF. The complete variable domain, with remaining parts taken from reference TRBV7-2 and TRBJ2-3, reads GAGVSQSPSNKVTEKGKDVELRCDPISGHTALYWYRQSLGQGLEFLIYFQGNSAPDKSGLPSDRFSAERTGGSVSTLTIQRTQQEDSAVYLCASSPQGAVGTDTQYFGPGTRLTVL.

The gene calls are TRBV7-8 and TRBJ1-1, with TRBD1 matching over 10 bases. J gave up 4 bases and V 5 bases, and 10 bases lay outside the gene matches. This CDR3 is built from 16 residues. Germline CDR1 is SGHVS and CDR2 is FQNEAQ. CDR3 protein: CASSRPGQGRGTEAFF. The CDR3, as DNA: TGTGCCAGCAGCCGACCGGGACAGGGGAGAGGCACTGAAGCTTTCTTT.

This clonotype was seen repeatedly, ten times or more. The chain carries TRBV20-1 and TRBJ1-1, with D maybe TRBD1 (5 bases). The V gene lost 1 base and the J gene lost 6 bases, with 6 bases spanning the gap. The CDR3 has 11 residues. Germline-derived CDR1 and CDR2 are DFQATT and SNEGSKA (reference sequence). This chain's CDR3 is CSARGGAEAFF. CDR3 coding DNA: TGCAGTGCTAGAGGGGGGGCTGAAGCTTTCTTT.